Reported below is one T cell receptor beta chain. Some clones are missing from TCRdb's copy, which holds only in-frame ones; the method was immunoSEQ multiplex PCR. The data contain 50,000 or so clones, 75% to 80% of them singletons. This sample stems from a study of blood T cell repertoires in COVID-19. Trimming removed 5 bases from V and 6 bases from J, with 20 bases in between. Per the germline V gene, CDR1 is SGHNT and CDR2 is YENEEA. This CDR3 comprises 16 residues. The material sequenced was peripheral blood. This chain joins TRBV11-3 and TRBJ2-1, with D tentatively TRBD2 (5 bases). This clonotype was obtained from a human donor with active or convalescent COVID-19. The donor label of this sample is uncertain. The CDR3 loop is CASSVSTEAGFNEQFF. CDR3 sequence (DNA): TGTGCCAGCAGCGTCTCAACGGAGGCGGGTTTCAATGAGCAGTTCTTC. Full variable domain (outside the CDR3, taken from reference TRBV11-3 and TRBJ2-1): EAGVVQSPRYKIIEKKQPVAFWCNPISGHNTLYWYLQNLGQGPELLIRYENEEAVDDSQLPKDRFSAERLKGVDSTLKIQPAELGDSAVYLCASSVSTEAGFNEQFFGPGTRLTVL.